These T cell receptor beta chains were read from a single sample in a study of cytomegalovirus exposure and HLA in healthy donors. Only in-frame clones appear in the TCRdb table, and some are missing; sequencing was by immunoSEQ multiplex PCR. The sample has some 200,000 clones, 80% to 85% seen once; the top ten hold approximately 0.71%. The sample taken for sequencing was PBMCs. The receptors come from a boy aged 2 to 9 in good health and CMV-seronegative. Each CDR3 is given with its conserved first and last residue.

TRBV10-1	CASSADRAGDEQYF
TRBV9	CASSLGQNYGYTF
TRBV19	CASSIVKHPGELFF
TRBV7-2	CASSHGGVGDGYTF
TRBV5-4	CASSLDTSSDTQYF
TRBV5-1	CASSLGQAETTGELFF
TRBV19	CASSITGNTEAFF
TRBV5-6	CASSGDTANYGYTF
TRBV10-3	CAIGALGGQETQYF
TRBV19	CASSQGLAGDSYEQYF
TRBV7-7	CASSLGPDRGTQYF
TRBV18	CASSVRHWRYQPQHF
TRBV4-2	CASSPLGDSYAYTF
TRBV5-1	CASSLGPTINSPLHF
TRBV5-6	CASSLAAGRQGHMDEQYF
TRBV11-2	CASSLGLAGIQYF
TRBV6-5	CASSEVAETQYF
TRBV5-4	CASSLDAGNTEAFF
TRBV2	CASRLSLEQFF
TRBV6-1	CASSEGHTYEQYF
TRBV11-2	CASSPQGTGETQYF
TRBV6-4	CASSEGGGPTSDTQYF
TRBV30	CAWSHPGTAQETQYF
TRBV10-2	CASSEIGANYNEQFF
TRBV7-3	CASSSGTSGGANNEQFF
TRBV4-2	CASSPGTGAYEQYF
TRBV10-3	CAIRDSPTDTQYF
TRBV5-6	CASSFGLAGSEDTQYF
TRBV15	CATSRDITSGSFEQYF
TRBV2	CASSVSQGGYNSPLHF
TRBV27	CASSLSNSLETQYF
TRBV30	CAWRYPHTEGYEQYF
TRBV5-6	CASSPKMGDYSYEQYF
TRBV28	CASSPWTDATNEKLFF
TRBV6-1	CASREPDRGLEAFF
TRBV21-1	CARTYEQYF
TRBV2	CASRASGSTYNEQFF
TRBV14	CASSQDSAANTEAFF
TRBV18	CASSPWTGGNTGELFF
TRBV4-2	CASTPKGVGEKLFF
TRBV5-1	CASSPYPSYEQYF
TRBV11-1	CASSVRGGIQETQYF
TRBV6-4	CASSEIAGGRETQYF
TRBV19	CASSLGQGLSYEQYF
TRBV28	CASSSTQVRGHF
TRBV6-5	CASSHAGEAFF
TRBV25-1	CASTGESQGRGYTF
TRBV19	CASSMVAGVERGETQYF
TRBV9	CASSVGENYGYTF
TRBV19	CACSRGPYNEQFF
TRBV7-7	CASSQAGQGGELFF
TRBV19	CASSTGTGIAYEQYF
TRBV6-5	CASRKLAGRETQYF
TRBV6-6	CASSQPGQGDYGYTF
TRBV7-3	CASSPQGVRGYTF
TRBV2	CASSGRQASSYEQYF
TRBV5-6	CASSSDPNYSYNEQFF
TRBV7-3	CASSPSGLAGGPGTGELFF
TRBV9	CASSHRDSTYEQYF